This is a list of T cell receptor beta chains from one sample in a study of blood T cell repertoires in COVID-19. The data were produced by immunoSEQ multiplex PCR, yet TCRdb's version contains in-frame clones alone and is incomplete. The sample holds around 700,000 clones, 80% to 90% seen once. Source material: peripheral blood. The receptor source for this set is a woman younger than 30 with acute or convalescent COVID-19. Each CDR3 is given without its conserved first and last residue. Each record gives: V gene, J gene, CDR3 protein.

TRBV30,TRBJ1-5,AWNPGTGHQPQH
TRBV9,TRBJ1-2,ASSRLGYGYT
TRBV27,TRBJ1-1,ASMRGTEAF
TRBV18,TRBJ2-6,ASSPAGTGTLSSGANVLT
TRBV25-1,TRBJ1-2,ASSDLISYGYT
TRBV27,TRBJ1-3,ASSPNRGRGNTIY
TRBV7-2,TRBJ1-1,ASSLQNRAEAF
TRBV7-9,TRBJ1-1,ASSLVAGDYMNTEAF
TRBV5-1,TRBJ2-7,ASSLAPFIDTGDSEQY
TRBV19,TRBJ2-2,ASRDREHTGELF
TRBV4-1,TRBJ2-3,ASSQDRDSEFTDTQY
TRBV4-1,TRBJ1-2,ASSPLDRARGGYT
TRBV11-2,TRBJ2-1,ASSLGRGTSMNEQF
TRBV19,TRBJ1-2,ASYRGGLDGYT
TRBV9,TRBJ1-2,ASSVADNNYGYT
TRBV6-1,TRBJ2-7,ASSEQGQGYYEQY
TRBV30,TRBJ2-7,AWSFSGGAADEQY
TRBV19,TRBJ2-7,ASSMGQWVNYEQY
TRBV27,TRBJ2-7,ASSTDLQHEQY
TRBV27,TRBJ2-2,ASSLAGVGRTGELF
TRBV4-2,TRBJ1-2,ASSQGAGGADRFYGYT
TRBV30,TRBJ1-6,AWGGTGGSPLH
TRBV6-5,TRBJ1-1,ASATGEEWTEAF
TRBV27,TRBJ1-5,ASSSSTVLGNQPQH
TRBV30,TRBJ1-6,AWRGEVSGNSPLH
TRBV28,TRBJ1-1,ASVEGSNTEAF
TRBV7-9,TRBJ2-1,ASSFGATIYNEQF
TRBV11-2,TRBJ1-1,ASSWGQGGTEAF
TRBV4-2,TRBJ2-3,ASSQLGGRDDTQY
TRBV6-5,TRBJ1-2,ASSRTGSSGYT
TRBV5-1,TRBJ2-7,ASSLDLSDTYEQY
TRBV5-8,TRBJ2-7,ASSPMGRPGTYEQY
TRBV3-1/TRBV3-2,TRBJ1-6,ASSQIWGDSPLH
TRBV5-6,TRBJ1-2,ASSPNRVLYGYT
TRBV9,TRBJ2-3,ASSPTTPLDTQY